The rows below give T cell receptor beta chains drawn from one sample of a study of blood T cells in healthy people across ages. TCRdb reprocessed the 5' RACE reads via MiXCR and lists one record per CDR3 protein. Of about 800,000 distinct CDR3 sequences listed, roughly 64% are singletons. Sequencing input: blood. Source of these receptors: a man aged 25 to 40 in good health. CDR3s include the opening cysteine and the closing phenylalanine or tryptophan. The D gene is left open where the match is weak. A clone size is listed for some rows: how often the clone was seen (once, few, many), or a class if it is expanded.

V gene: TRBV10-3; J gene: TRBJ2-2; clone size: many; D gene: -; CDR3 DNA: TGTGCCATCAGTGGGGGTCCAACCGGGGAGCTGTTTTTT; CDR3 protein: CAISGGPTGELFF
V gene: TRBV20-1; J gene: TRBJ2-5; clone size: -; D gene: -; CDR3 DNA: TGCAGTGCTAGAGATCCCGGGGCCCAGGAGACCCAGTACTTC; CDR3 protein: CSARDPGAQETQYF
V gene: TRBV11-2; J gene: TRBJ2-5; clone size: few; D gene: TRBD2; CDR3 DNA: TGTGCCAGCAGCTTGATCAGCGGGGCGGAGACCCAGTACTTC; CDR3 protein: CASSLISGAETQYF
V gene: TRBV6-6; J gene: TRBJ2-1; clone size: -; D gene: -; CDR3 DNA: TGTGCCGGCTCTGTCGAGTCCTACAATGAGCAGTTCTTC; CDR3 protein: CAGSVESYNEQFF
V gene: TRBV20-1; J gene: TRBJ2-4; clone size: few; D gene: TRBD1; CDR3 DNA: TGCAGTGCTAGGGGACAGATCCCAGCCCAGTACTTC; CDR3 protein: CSARGQIPAQYF
V gene: TRBV4-1; J gene: TRBJ2-3; clone size: few; D gene: TRBD1; CDR3 DNA: TGCGCCAGCAGCCAAGGACAGGGTCACACAGATACGCAGTATTTT; CDR3 protein: CASSQGQGHTDTQYF
V gene: TRBV5-1; J gene: TRBJ1-4; clone size: few; D gene: -; CDR3 DNA: TGCGCCAGCAGCTTGGAGGGTGGCCCCGCCTCCGAAAAACTGTTTTTT; CDR3 protein: CASSLEGGPASEKLFF
V gene: TRBV10-2; J gene: TRBJ2-7; clone size: -; D gene: -; CDR3 DNA: TGTGCCAGCAGTGAGTCCACCACTTACGAGCAGTACTTC; CDR3 protein: CASSESTTYEQYF
V gene: TRBV4-2; J gene: TRBJ1-4; clone size: -; D gene: -; CDR3 DNA: TGTGCCAGCAGCCAAGACCCGGCCATGGGTAATGAAAAACTGTTTTTT; CDR3 protein: CASSQDPAMGNEKLFF
V gene: TRBV27; J gene: TRBJ1-6; clone size: few; D gene: -; CDR3 DNA: TGTGCCACTGCCTTGCGGGGATTAGGTTCACCCCTCCACTTT; CDR3 protein: CATALRGLGSPLHF
V gene: TRBV6-2/TRBV6-3; J gene: TRBJ2-6; clone size: -; D gene: -; CDR3 DNA: TGTGCCAGCAGGGATCCTGGGGCCAACGTCCTGACTTTC; CDR3 protein: CASRDPGANVLTF
V gene: TRBV11-2; J gene: TRBJ2-1; clone size: -; D gene: -; CDR3 DNA: TGTGCCAGCAGCTTAGAGTATAGCGAAGGCGAGCAGTTCTTC; CDR3 protein: CASSLEYSEGEQFF
V gene: TRBV7-9; J gene: TRBJ2-2; clone size: -; D gene: -; CDR3 DNA: TGTGCCAGCAGCGTGGAGGCCGGGGAGCTGTTTTTT; CDR3 protein: CASSVEAGELFF
V gene: TRBV7-9; J gene: TRBJ2-4; clone size: -; D gene: -; CDR3 DNA: TGTGCCAGCAGCGCAGACAGATTAGCCAAAAACATTCAGTACTTC; CDR3 protein: CASSADRLAKNIQYF
V gene: TRBV27; J gene: TRBJ2-1; clone size: -; D gene: -; CDR3 DNA: TGTGCCAGCAGTTCCAACCGGATCTCAACGGACAATGAGCAGTTCTTC; CDR3 protein: CASSSNRISTDNEQFF
V gene: TRBV10-3; J gene: TRBJ2-3; clone size: few; D gene: -; CDR3 DNA: TGTGCCATCAGTGAGTCGATACGCGGACCCTCTACAGATACGCAGTATTTT; CDR3 protein: CAISESIRGPSTDTQYF
V gene: TRBV10-3; J gene: TRBJ2-5; clone size: many; D gene: TRBD1; CDR3 DNA: TGTGCCATCAGATCGGCAGGGGGCGAAGAGACCCAGTACTTC; CDR3 protein: CAIRSAGGEETQYF
V gene: TRBV11-1; J gene: TRBJ2-7; clone size: -; D gene: TRBD2; CDR3 DNA: TGTGCCAGCAGCATTAGCGGGGGGAACCACGAGCAGTACTTC; CDR3 protein: CASSISGGNHEQYF
V gene: TRBV5-6; J gene: TRBJ1-2; clone size: -; D gene: TRBD1; CDR3 DNA: TGTGCCAGCAGATTTCCCGGGACAGGGCCGCTGAACTATGGCTACACCTTC; CDR3 protein: CASRFPGTGPLNYGYTF
V gene: TRBV7-6; J gene: TRBJ1-2; clone size: -; D gene: TRBD1; CDR3 DNA: TGTGCCAGCAGCTTAGGAGCCAGGGGGCGTAACTATGGCTACACCTTC; CDR3 protein: CASSLGARGRNYGYTF
V gene: TRBV7-2; J gene: TRBJ1-2; clone size: few; D gene: -; CDR3 DNA: TGTGCCAGCAGCTTAGTGGGGTTTAGTGGCTACACCTTC; CDR3 protein: CASSLVGFSGYTF
V gene: TRBV25-1; J gene: TRBJ2-7; clone size: -; D gene: TRBD1; CDR3 DNA: TGTGCCAGCAACGATAAACAGGGGGCTGGGACCTACGAGCAGTACTTC; CDR3 protein: CASNDKQGAGTYEQYF
V gene: TRBV5-6; J gene: TRBJ2-7; clone size: -; D gene: -; CDR3 DNA: TGTGCCAGCAGCTTGGATCCCGGGGTAACCTACGAGCAGTACTTC; CDR3 protein: CASSLDPGVTYEQYF
V gene: TRBV3-1; J gene: TRBJ1-2; clone size: many; D gene: -; CDR3 DNA: TGTGCCAGCAGCCAAGAGGGAGGCTACACCTTC; CDR3 protein: CASSQEGGYTF
V gene: TRBV6-2/TRBV6-3; J gene: TRBJ1-6; clone size: -; D gene: TRBD1; CDR3 DNA: TGTGCCAGCAGTTCCGGGACAGCTTATAATCCACCCCTCCACTTT; CDR3 protein: CASSSGTAYNPPLHF
V gene: TRBV20-1; J gene: TRBJ2-5; clone size: -; D gene: -; CDR3 DNA: TGCAGTGCTAGAGCCTTCGGGGCAGCTCCAGAGACCCAGTACTTC; CDR3 protein: CSARAFGAAPETQYF
V gene: TRBV5-1; J gene: TRBJ2-5; clone size: few; D gene: TRBD2; CDR3 DNA: TGCGCCAGCATCCCGGGACTAGCGGGAGTAGAGACCCAGTACTTC; CDR3 protein: CASIPGLAGVETQYF
V gene: TRBV12-3/TRBV12-4; J gene: TRBJ2-2; clone size: -; D gene: TRBD1; CDR3 DNA: TGTGCCAGCAGTGAAACCGACAGGGGGCTTAGGACCGGGGAGCTGTTTTTT; CDR3 protein: CASSETDRGLRTGELFF
V gene: TRBV7-9; J gene: TRBJ1-4; clone size: few; D gene: TRBD1; CDR3 DNA: TGTGCCAGCAGCGCAGGGGGCGCGGTACGAGAAAAACTGTTTTTT; CDR3 protein: CASSAGGAVREKLFF